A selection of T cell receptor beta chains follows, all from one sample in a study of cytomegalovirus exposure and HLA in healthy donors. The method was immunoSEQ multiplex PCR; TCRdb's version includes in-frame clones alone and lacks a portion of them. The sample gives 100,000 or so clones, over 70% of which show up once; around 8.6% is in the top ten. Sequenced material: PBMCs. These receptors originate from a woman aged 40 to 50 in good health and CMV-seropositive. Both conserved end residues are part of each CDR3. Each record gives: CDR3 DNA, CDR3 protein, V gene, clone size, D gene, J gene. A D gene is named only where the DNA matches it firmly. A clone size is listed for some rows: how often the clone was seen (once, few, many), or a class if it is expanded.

cdr3_nt: TGTGCCAGCTCACCTTTACAGGGCCTAAATAGCAATCAGCCCCAGCATTTT
cdr3_aa: CASSPLQGLNSNQPQHF
v_call: TRBV18
clone_size: once
d_call: .
j_call: TRBJ1-5

cdr3_nt: TGCGCCAGCAGCCGCGACCCTCATCCGGGACTACAAGAGACCCAGTACTTC
cdr3_aa: CASSRDPHPGLQETQYF
v_call: TRBV4-1
clone_size: few
d_call: TRBD2
j_call: TRBJ2-5

cdr3_nt: TGTGCCAGCAGCCCGACAGGGGGGCTAGCGGGAGATACGCAGTATTTT
cdr3_aa: CASSPTGGLAGDTQYF
v_call: TRBV5-6
clone_size: .
d_call: .
j_call: TRBJ2-3

cdr3_nt: TGCAGCGTTTCGGAGGAAGGCTACGAGCAGTACTTC
cdr3_aa: CSVSEEGYEQYF
v_call: TRBV29-1
clone_size: .
d_call: .
j_call: TRBJ2-7

cdr3_nt: TGTGCCAGCAGTGACCTAATGGACAGGGGGATAGGTCAGCCCCAGCATTTT
cdr3_aa: CASSDLMDRGIGQPQHF
v_call: TRBV6-1
clone_size: .
d_call: TRBD1
j_call: TRBJ1-5

cdr3_nt: TGTGCCAGCAGCCCCTCTGGCCCCTACAATGAGCAGTTCTTC
cdr3_aa: CASSPSGPYNEQFF
v_call: TRBV7-2
clone_size: .
d_call: .
j_call: TRBJ2-1

cdr3_nt: TGTGCCAGTAGTATAGTCGGACAGGCTGAAGCTTTCTTT
cdr3_aa: CASSIVGQAEAFF
v_call: TRBV19
clone_size: .
d_call: TRBD1
j_call: TRBJ1-1

cdr3_nt: TGTGCCAGCAGTTCAAAGGGGGGGTTTGAAGCTTTCTTT
cdr3_aa: CASSSKGGFEAFF
v_call: TRBV27
clone_size: .
d_call: .
j_call: TRBJ1-1

cdr3_nt: TGTGCCAGCATAAGGGACAGGGATCGAACTCACCACTCTGGGGCCAACGTCCTGACTTTC
cdr3_aa: CASIRDRDRTHHSGANVLTF
v_call: TRBV2
clone_size: .
d_call: TRBD1
j_call: TRBJ2-6

cdr3_nt: TGTGCCAGCAGTGAAGCGCTGGAGTACTACGAGCAGTACTTC
cdr3_aa: CASSEALEYYEQYF
v_call: TRBV6-1
clone_size: .
d_call: .
j_call: TRBJ2-7

cdr3_nt: TGTGCCAGCACCCCGGGGGTGTACAATGAGCAGTTCTTC
cdr3_aa: CASTPGVYNEQFF
v_call: TRBV6-1
clone_size: once
d_call: .
j_call: TRBJ2-1

cdr3_nt: TGTGCCAGCAGACCAAGCGGGACCTACAATGAGCAGTTCTTC
cdr3_aa: CASRPSGTYNEQFF
v_call: TRBV6-1
clone_size: few
d_call: TRBD2
j_call: TRBJ2-1

cdr3_nt: TGTGCCAGCGGGGACACGCTAAAAGTTTACGAGCAGTACTTC
cdr3_aa: CASGDTLKVYEQYF
v_call: TRBV28
clone_size: .
d_call: .
j_call: TRBJ2-7

cdr3_nt: TGTGCCAGCAGTCTGGACAGGGGAGCTTCCTACAATGAGCAGTTCTTC
cdr3_aa: CASSLDRGASYNEQFF
v_call: TRBV27
clone_size: .
d_call: TRBD1
j_call: TRBJ2-1

cdr3_nt: TGTGCCAGCAGCCCCTCCGGGACAGGCTACTATGGCTACACCTTC
cdr3_aa: CASSPSGTGYYGYTF
v_call: TRBV11-2
clone_size: .
d_call: TRBD1
j_call: TRBJ1-2

cdr3_nt: TGTGCCAGCAGCTTAGTAGGGACAACAGGAAACACCATATATTTT
cdr3_aa: CASSLVGTTGNTIYF
v_call: TRBV7-2
clone_size: .
d_call: .
j_call: TRBJ1-3

cdr3_nt: TGTGCCAGCAGCTCGACGGACAGGGACGACGAGCAGTACTTC
cdr3_aa: CASSSTDRDDEQYF
v_call: TRBV7-9
clone_size: .
d_call: TRBD1
j_call: TRBJ2-7

cdr3_nt: TGCGCCAGCAGCCAAGGAGGGGCCAGGGGTTTCGGAAAACTGTTTTTT
cdr3_aa: CASSQGGARGFGKLFF
v_call: TRBV4-3
clone_size: .
d_call: .
j_call: TRBJ1-4

cdr3_nt: TGTGCCAGCAGCCTCTACTCGACTAGCGGGAGGTGCTACGAGCAGTACTTC
cdr3_aa: CASSLYSTSGRCYEQYF
v_call: TRBV5-6
clone_size: .
d_call: TRBD2
j_call: TRBJ2-7

cdr3_nt: TGTGCCAGCAGCTCGCGGACAGTTTTTAGGGACGAGCAGTACTTC
cdr3_aa: CASSSRTVFRDEQYF
v_call: TRBV7-9
clone_size: .
d_call: .
j_call: TRBJ2-7

cdr3_nt: TGTGCCAGCAGTTTCCGGGGGATAGGGGAGACCCAGTACTTC
cdr3_aa: CASSFRGIGETQYF
v_call: TRBV27
clone_size: few
d_call: .
j_call: TRBJ2-5

cdr3_nt: TGTGCCAGCACCGGACACCATGCAACTAATGAAAAACTGTTTTTT
cdr3_aa: CASTGHHATNEKLFF
v_call: TRBV6-5
clone_size: .
d_call: .
j_call: TRBJ1-4

cdr3_nt: TGTGCCAGCAGCTTGGAGCCTAGCGAGAAGAACAATGAGCAGTTCTTC
cdr3_aa: CASSLEPSEKNNEQFF
v_call: TRBV5-6
clone_size: .
d_call: .
j_call: TRBJ2-1

cdr3_nt: TGTGCCAGCAGCACAAAACCGGGACTAGCTCCTTCTAGCACAGATACGCAGTATTTT
cdr3_aa: CASSTKPGLAPSSTDTQYF
v_call: TRBV7-2
clone_size: .
d_call: TRBD2
j_call: TRBJ2-3

cdr3_nt: TGTGCCAGCAGCCTGGGACTAGGTGCAGATACGCAGTATTTT
cdr3_aa: CASSLGLGADTQYF
v_call: TRBV9
clone_size: once
d_call: TRBD2
j_call: TRBJ2-3

cdr3_nt: TGTGCCAGCAGCTTAGTGGGGGACACCAAAGAGACCCAGTACTTC
cdr3_aa: CASSLVGDTKETQYF
v_call: TRBV7-9
clone_size: .
d_call: .
j_call: TRBJ2-5

cdr3_nt: TGCGCCAGCAGCCAAGTTGCACAGGGGGGGATCTACGAGCAGTACTTC
cdr3_aa: CASSQVAQGGIYEQYF
v_call: TRBV4-1
clone_size: once
d_call: .
j_call: TRBJ2-7

cdr3_nt: TGCAGCGTTGAGGGGGCTATTGAAAATAAGGGCTCCTACAATGAGCAGTTCTTC
cdr3_aa: CSVEGAIENKGSYNEQFF
v_call: TRBV29-1
clone_size: .
d_call: .
j_call: TRBJ2-1

cdr3_nt: TGTGCCAGCAGCCCGTCCGGAGAGACCCAGTACTTC
cdr3_aa: CASSPSGETQYF
v_call: TRBV27
clone_size: .
d_call: .
j_call: TRBJ2-5

cdr3_nt: TGTGCCAGCAGCAGGGGGGCTAATGAAAAACTGTTTTTT
cdr3_aa: CASSRGANEKLFF
v_call: TRBV25-1
clone_size: few
d_call: TRBD1
j_call: TRBJ1-4